This TCR beta chain comes out of a study of OX40 agonist ivuxolimab in advanced cancers. For the study in its entirety: Ivuxolimab was a fully human IgG2 agonistic monoclonal antibody targeting the costimulatory receptor OX40 (CD134). Intravenous ivuxolimab was administered to patients every 2 weeks at six dose levels: 0.01, 0.1, 0.3, 1.5, 3 and 10 mg/kg. Among the approximately 50 dose-escalation patients, approximately 20 had hepatocellular carcinoma, approximately 15 melanoma, 9 renal cell carcinoma and 9 head and neck cancer. In the dose-escalation cohort, more than 80% of patients were male, and the mean age was roughly 60 years with a range of about 20 to 80. Patients were allowed to have had prior anti-PD-1, anti-PD-L1 or anti-CTLA-4 therapy, and approximately 41% of the dose-escalation patients had previously received checkpoint inhibitors. Partial responses were achieved by three dose-escalation patients, of whom one had hepatocellular carcinoma and two had cutaneous melanoma. Peripheral TCRbeta sequencing was intended to test whether TCR sequence diversity was altered and clonal T-cell expansion was caused by ivuxolimab. The monotherapy dose-escalation portion (N ≈ 52 patients) of the phase I ivuxolimab trial is reported in the paper.

The trial excluded patients who had a history of autoimmune disease or were on systemic immunosuppression. Peripheral blood for TCR sequencing was collected from all dose cohorts at baseline, on cycle 4 day 1, and on cycle 7 day 1. Samples were obtained from an open-label, multicenter, first-in-human phase I dose-escalation trial of ivuxolimab. Adults with locally advanced or metastatic melanoma, renal cell, hepatocellular, or head and neck squamous cell carcinoma were enrolled in the trial. Before TCR sequencing, CD4+ and CD8+ T cells were separately sorted from peripheral blood. Overall results and qualifications from the work: Low levels of normalized T-cell clonal expansion were also seen in some nonresponding patients. Clonal expansion of both CD4+ and CD8+ blood T cells was observed from baseline to week 6 at doses 0.1 to 3.0 mg/kg. In partial responders in the 0.1-3.0 mg/kg groups, normalized peripheral clonal expansion was found to be among the lowest, especially among CD8+ T cells. Which antigens the clonally expanded peripheral T cells were specific for was not determined. After ivuxolimab, CD8+ T cells had more expanded clones than CD4+ T cells on average.

As for this clone: Its antigen is currently not known. It has no much larger one-base neighbor in the sample; base qualities were not kept.

To sequence the TCRbeta CDR3 region, genomic DNA was isolated from the sorted cells. The immunoSEQ Assay was used for sequencing of TCRbeta CDR3 regions. The table was pulled from immuneACCESS by TCRdb, which kept in-frame rearrangements only. Such tables lose some clones; where checked, under half of the loss comes from unresolved V genes, and the rest has no known cause. This sample has about 26,000 clones in its table, and around 75% of those were observed once. The top ten hold around 33% of the sample. CDR1 and CDR2, per the germline V gene, are MDHEN and SYDVKM. Taken from cysteine to phenylalanine, the CDR3 has 14 residues. The retained sequence is limited to the CDR3, 42 bases, with the frame set at the first base. Trimming costs V 6 bases and J 1 base, and their ends lie 12 bases apart.

The sequence was collected from an adult with an advanced solid tumor such as melanoma, head and neck, liver or kidney cancer. Recombination joined TRBV28 with TRBJ1-2; D gene: possibly TRBD1, on 6 matching bases. The sequenced sample was CD4+ or CD8+ T cells sorted from blood, obtained in a trial of the OX40 agonist ivuxolimab. The DNA sequence is as follows: TGTGCCAGCAGCCTGACAGGCGATAACTATGGCTACACCTTC. This sequence encodes CASSLTGDNYGYTF.